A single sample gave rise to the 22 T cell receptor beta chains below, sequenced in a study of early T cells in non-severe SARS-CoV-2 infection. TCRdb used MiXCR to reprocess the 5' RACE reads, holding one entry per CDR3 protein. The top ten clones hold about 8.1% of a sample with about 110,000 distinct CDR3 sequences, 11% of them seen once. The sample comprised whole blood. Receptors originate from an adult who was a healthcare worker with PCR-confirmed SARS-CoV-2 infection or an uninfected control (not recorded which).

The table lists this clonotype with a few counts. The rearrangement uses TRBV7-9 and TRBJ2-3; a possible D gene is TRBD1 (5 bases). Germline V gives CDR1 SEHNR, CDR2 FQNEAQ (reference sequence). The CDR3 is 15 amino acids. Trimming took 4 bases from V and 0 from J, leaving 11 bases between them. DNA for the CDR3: TGTGCCAGCAGCTCCCAGGGCAGAAGCACAGATACGCAGTATTTT. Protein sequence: CASSSQGRSTDTQYF.

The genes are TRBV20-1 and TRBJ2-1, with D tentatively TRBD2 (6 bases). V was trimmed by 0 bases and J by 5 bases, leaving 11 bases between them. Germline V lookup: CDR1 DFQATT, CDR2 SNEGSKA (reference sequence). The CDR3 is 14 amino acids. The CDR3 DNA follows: TGCAGTGCTAGAGATCCCCAGCGGGACAATGAGCAGTTCTTC. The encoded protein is CSARDPQRDNEQFF.

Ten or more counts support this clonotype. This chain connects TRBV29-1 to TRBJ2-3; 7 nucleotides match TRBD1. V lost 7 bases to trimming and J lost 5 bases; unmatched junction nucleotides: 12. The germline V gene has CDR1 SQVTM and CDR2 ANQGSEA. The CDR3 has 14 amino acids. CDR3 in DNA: TGCAGCGCCTTCACAGGGGCCCTCAGAGATACGCAGTATTTT. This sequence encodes CSAFTGALRDTQYF.

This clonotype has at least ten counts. The CDR3 coding sequence is TGTGCCAGTAGTATAGTTCACGGGGAGCTGTTTTTT. Protein: CASSIVHGELFF. The J gene is TRBJ2-2, the V gene TRBV19; D gene uncertain. V gave up 1 base and J gave up 7 bases, with 4 bases separating them. This CDR3 spans 12 amino acids. Germline V lookup: CDR1 LNHDA, CDR2 SQIVND (reference sequence).

This CDR3 is CASSHGAGKETQYF. CDR3 sequence (DNA): TGTGCCAGCAGTCACGGCGCAGGGAAAGAGACCCAGTACTTC. J is TRBJ2-5 and V is TRBV7-9; maybe TRBD1 (5 bases). The V end was cut by 6 bases, the J end by 3 bases, with 14 bases between. The germline V gene encodes CDR1 SEHNR and CDR2 FQNEAQ (reference sequence). This CDR3 region has 14 residues.

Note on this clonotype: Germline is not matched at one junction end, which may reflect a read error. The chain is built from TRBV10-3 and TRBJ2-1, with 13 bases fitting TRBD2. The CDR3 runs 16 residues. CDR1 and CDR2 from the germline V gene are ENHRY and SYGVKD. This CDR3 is CAISKSPGLAGDEQFF. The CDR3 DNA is TGTGCCATCAGTAAGTCTCCCGGACTAGCGGGAGATGAGCAGTTCTTC.

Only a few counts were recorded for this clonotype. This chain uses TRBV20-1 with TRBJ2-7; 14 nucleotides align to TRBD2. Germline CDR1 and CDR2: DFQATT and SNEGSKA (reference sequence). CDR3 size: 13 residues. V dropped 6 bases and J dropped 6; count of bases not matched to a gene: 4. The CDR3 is CSAGTSGRPEQYF. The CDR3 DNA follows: TGCAGTGCAGGGACTAGCGGGAGACCCGAGCAGTACTTC.

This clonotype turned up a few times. The CDR3 sequence: CASSMDRDENTEAFF. The CDR3 DNA reads TGTGCCAGCTCGATGGACAGGGACGAGAACACTGAAGCTTTCTTT. This chain links TRBV28 with TRBJ1-1; 8 bases are a match to TRBD1. Trimming removed 8 bases from V and 1 base from J; junction bases left unmatched: 9. CDR1 and CDR2 from the germline V gene are MDHEN and SYDVKM. CDR3 length equals 15 residues.

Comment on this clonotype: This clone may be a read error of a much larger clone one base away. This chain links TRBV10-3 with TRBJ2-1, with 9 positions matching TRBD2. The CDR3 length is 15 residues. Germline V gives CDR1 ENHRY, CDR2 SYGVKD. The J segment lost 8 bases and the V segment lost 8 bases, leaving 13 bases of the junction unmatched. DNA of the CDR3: TGTGCCATCGAGGATCCGAGTAGCGGGAGTTATGAGCAGTTCTTC. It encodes CAIEDPSSGSYEQFF.

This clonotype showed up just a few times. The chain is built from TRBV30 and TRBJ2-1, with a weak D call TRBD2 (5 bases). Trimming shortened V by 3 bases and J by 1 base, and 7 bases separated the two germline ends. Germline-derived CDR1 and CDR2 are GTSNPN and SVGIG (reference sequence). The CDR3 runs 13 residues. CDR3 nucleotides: TGTGCCTGGAGCTGGGAGTCCTACAATGAGCAGTTCTTC. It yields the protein CAWSWESYNEQFF.

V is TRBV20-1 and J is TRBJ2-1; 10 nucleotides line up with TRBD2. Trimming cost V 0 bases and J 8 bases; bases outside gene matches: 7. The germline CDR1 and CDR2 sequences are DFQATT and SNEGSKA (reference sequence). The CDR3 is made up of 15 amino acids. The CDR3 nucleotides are TGCAGTGCTAGAGATGGGTCTAGCGGGAGTGATGAGCAGTTCTTC. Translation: CSARDGSSGSDEQFF.

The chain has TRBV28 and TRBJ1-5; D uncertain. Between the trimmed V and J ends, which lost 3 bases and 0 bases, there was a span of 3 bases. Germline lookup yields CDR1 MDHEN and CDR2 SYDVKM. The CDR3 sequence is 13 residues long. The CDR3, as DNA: TGTGCCAGCAGTTTGTATAGCAATCAGCCCCAGCATTTT. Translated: CASSLYSNQPQHF. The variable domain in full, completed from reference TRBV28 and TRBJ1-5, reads DVKVTQSSRYLVKRTGEKVFLECVQDMDHENMFWYRQDPGLGLRLIYFSYDVKMKEKGDIPEGYSVSREKKERFSLILESASTNQTSMYLCASSLYSNQPQHFGDGTRLSIL.

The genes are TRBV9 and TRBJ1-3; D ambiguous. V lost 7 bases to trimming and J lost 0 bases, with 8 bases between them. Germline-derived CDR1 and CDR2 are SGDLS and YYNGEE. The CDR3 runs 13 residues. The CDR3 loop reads CASAENSGNTIYF. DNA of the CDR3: TGTGCCAGCGCGGAGAACTCTGGAAACACCATATATTTT.

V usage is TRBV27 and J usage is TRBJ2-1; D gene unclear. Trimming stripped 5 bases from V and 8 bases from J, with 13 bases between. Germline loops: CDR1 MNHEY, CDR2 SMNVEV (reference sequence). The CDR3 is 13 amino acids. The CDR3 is CASSLDIWDEQFF. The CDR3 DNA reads TGTGCCAGCAGTCTGGATATTTGGGATGAGCAGTTCTTC.

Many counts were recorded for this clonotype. CDR3 protein: CATGTSGQETQYF. DNA for the CDR3: TGTGCCACTGGGACTAGCGGGCAAGAGACCCAGTACTTC. The chain employs TRBV2 and TRBJ2-5, with 12 bases aligning to TRBD2. Germline CDR1 SNHLY, CDR2 FYNNEI. The CDR3 extends over 13 amino acids. V trimming: 10 bases; J trimming: 2 bases; junction bases outside the gene matches: 2. Combining the CDR3 with reference TRBV2 and TRBJ2-5 gives the whole variable domain EPEVTQTPSHQVTQMGQEVILRCVPISNHLYFYWYRQILGQKVEFLVSFYNNEISEKSEIFDDQFSVERPDGSNFTLKIRSTKLEDSAMYFCATGTSGQETQYFGPGTRLLVL.

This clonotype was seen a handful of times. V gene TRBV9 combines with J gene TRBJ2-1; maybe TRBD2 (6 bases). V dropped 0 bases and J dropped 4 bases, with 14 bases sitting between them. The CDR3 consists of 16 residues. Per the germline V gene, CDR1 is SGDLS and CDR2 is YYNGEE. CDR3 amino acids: CASSVAREVRYNEQFF. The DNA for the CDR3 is TGTGCCAGCAGCGTAGCGAGGGAGGTTCGGTACAATGAGCAGTTCTTC.

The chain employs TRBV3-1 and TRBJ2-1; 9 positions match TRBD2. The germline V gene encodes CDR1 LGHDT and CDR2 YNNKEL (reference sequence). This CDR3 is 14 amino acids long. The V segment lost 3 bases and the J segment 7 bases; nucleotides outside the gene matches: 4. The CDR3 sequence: CASSHLTSGNEQFF. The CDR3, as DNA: TGTGCCAGCAGCCACCTGACTAGCGGAAATGAGCAGTTCTTC.

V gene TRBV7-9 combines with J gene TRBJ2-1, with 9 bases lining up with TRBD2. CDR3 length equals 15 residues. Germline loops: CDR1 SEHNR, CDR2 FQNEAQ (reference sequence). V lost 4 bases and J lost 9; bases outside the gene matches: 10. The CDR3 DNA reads TGTGCCAGCAGCTACCGCGGGACTAGCACCGTTGAGCAGTTCTTC. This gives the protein CASSYRGTSTVEQFF.

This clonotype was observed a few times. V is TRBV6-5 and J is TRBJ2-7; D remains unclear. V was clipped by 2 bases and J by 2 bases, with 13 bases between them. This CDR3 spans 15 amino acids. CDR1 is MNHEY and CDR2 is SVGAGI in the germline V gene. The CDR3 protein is CASSYKFRNTYEQYF. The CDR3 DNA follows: TGTGCCAGCAGTTACAAGTTCAGGAATACCTACGAGCAGTACTTC.

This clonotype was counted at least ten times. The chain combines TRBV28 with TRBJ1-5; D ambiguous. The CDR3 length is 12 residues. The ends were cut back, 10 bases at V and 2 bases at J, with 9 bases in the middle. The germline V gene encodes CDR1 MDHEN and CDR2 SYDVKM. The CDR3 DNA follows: TGTGCCACCCTTCGGGGCAATCAGCCCCAGCATTTT. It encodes CATLRGNQPQHF.

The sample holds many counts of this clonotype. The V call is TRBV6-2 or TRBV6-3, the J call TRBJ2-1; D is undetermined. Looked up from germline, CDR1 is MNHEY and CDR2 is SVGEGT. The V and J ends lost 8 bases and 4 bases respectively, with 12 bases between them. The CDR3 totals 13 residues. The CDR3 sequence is CASRLSAYNEQFF. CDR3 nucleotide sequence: TGTGCCAGCCGTCTATCCGCATACAATGAGCAGTTCTTC.

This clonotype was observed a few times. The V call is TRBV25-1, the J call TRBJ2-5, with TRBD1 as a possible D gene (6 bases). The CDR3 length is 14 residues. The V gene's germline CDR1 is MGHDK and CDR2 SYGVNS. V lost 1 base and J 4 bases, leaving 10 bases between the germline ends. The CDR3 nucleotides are TGTGCCAGCAGTGAATGGGGGCAGAGAGAGACCCAGTACTTC. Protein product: CASSEWGQRETQYF.